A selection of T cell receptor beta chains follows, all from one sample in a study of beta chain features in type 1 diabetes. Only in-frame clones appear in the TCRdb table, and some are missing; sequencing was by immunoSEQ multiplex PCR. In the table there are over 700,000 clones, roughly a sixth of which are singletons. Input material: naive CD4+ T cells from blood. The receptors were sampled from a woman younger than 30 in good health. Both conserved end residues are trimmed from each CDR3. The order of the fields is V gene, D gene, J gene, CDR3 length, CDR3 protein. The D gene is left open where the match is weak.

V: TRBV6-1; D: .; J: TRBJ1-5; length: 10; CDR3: ASSETREPQH
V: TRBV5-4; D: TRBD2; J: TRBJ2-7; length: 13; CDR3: ASSLTSGRGYEQY
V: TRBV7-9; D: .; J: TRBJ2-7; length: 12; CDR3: ASSLGFQGHEQY
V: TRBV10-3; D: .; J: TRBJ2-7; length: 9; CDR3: AIGETYEQY
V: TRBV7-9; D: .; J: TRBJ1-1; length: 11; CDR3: ASTGSGNTEAF
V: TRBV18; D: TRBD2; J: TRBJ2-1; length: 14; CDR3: ASSPSGTSGYNEQF
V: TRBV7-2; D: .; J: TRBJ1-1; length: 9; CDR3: ASSLKGEAF
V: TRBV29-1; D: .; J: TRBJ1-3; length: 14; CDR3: SVSGRAGEAGNTIY
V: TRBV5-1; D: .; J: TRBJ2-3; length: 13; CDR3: ASSLAPGSTDTQY
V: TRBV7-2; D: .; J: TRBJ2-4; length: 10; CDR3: ASSPPGNIQY
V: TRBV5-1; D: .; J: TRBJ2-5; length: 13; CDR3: ASSLAGGLRETQY
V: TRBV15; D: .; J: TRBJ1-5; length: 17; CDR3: ATSRDFFDGVWENQPQH
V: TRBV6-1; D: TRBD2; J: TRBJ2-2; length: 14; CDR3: ASSEFGLAVSGELF
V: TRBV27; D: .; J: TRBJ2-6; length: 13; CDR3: ASSFGGSGANVLT
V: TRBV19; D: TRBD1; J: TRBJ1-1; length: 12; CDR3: ASSNPGGTAEAF
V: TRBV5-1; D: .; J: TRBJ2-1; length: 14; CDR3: ASSLVAGLPYNEQF
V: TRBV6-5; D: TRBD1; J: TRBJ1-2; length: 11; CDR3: ASRWTGTYGYT
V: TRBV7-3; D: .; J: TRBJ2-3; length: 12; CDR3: ASSLFQTTDTQY